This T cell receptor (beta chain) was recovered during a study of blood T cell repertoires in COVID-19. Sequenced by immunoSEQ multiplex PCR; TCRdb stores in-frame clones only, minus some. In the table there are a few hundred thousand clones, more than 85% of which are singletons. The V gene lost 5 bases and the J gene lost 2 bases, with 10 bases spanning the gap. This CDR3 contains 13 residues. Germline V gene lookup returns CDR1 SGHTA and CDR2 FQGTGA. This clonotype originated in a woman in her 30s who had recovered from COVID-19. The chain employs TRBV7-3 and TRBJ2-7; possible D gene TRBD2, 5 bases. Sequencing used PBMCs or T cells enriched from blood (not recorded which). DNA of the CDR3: TGTGCCAGCAGCGCCGGGATTCCCTACGAGCAGTACTTC. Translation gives CASSAGIPYEQYF.